The entry below gives a single T cell receptor beta chain sequence along with its context. This sample was included in a study of blood T cell repertoires in COVID-19. TCRdb's table, derived via immunoSEQ multiplex PCR, lists solely in-frame clones and lacks some. The repertoire holds some 270,000 clones, with 75% to 90% as singletons. This CDR3 contains 13 residues. The V segment lost 6 bases and the J segment 5 bases; nucleotides outside the gene matches: 2. The sequence was collected from a man between 25 and 39 years old with acute or convalescent COVID-19. This chain connects TRBV12-3 or TRBV12-4 to TRBJ2-3; 10 bases align to TRBD1. Source material: peripheral blood. CDR3 bases: TGTGCCAGCAGAGGGACAGGGGAAGATACGCAGTATTTT. Encoded protein: CASRGTGEDTQYF.